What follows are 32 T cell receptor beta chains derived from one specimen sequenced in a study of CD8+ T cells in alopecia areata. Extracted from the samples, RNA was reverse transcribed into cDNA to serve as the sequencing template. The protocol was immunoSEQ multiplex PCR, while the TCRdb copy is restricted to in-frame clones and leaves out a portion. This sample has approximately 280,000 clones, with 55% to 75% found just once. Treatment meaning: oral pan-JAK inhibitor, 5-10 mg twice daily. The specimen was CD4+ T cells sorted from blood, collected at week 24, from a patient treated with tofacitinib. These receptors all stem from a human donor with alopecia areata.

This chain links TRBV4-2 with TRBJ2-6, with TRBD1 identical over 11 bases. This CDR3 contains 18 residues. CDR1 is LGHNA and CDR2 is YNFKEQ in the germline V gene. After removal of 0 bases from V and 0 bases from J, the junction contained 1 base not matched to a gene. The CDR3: CASSQEGTGGSGANVLTF. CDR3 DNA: TGTGCCAGCAGCCAAGAAGGGACAGGGGGCTCTGGGGCCAACGTCCTGACTTTC.

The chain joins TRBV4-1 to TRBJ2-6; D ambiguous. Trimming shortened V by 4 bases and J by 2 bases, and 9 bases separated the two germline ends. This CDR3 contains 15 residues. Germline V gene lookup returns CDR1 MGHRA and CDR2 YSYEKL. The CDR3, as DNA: TGCGCCAGCAGCCCGGTGGTAGCTGGGGCCAACGTCCTGACTTTC. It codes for CASSPVVAGANVLTF.

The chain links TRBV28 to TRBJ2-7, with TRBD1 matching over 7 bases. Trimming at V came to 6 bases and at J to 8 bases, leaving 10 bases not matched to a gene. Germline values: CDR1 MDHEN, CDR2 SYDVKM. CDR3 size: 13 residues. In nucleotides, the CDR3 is TGTGCCAGCAGCACAGGGGCCGCCGGGCAGCAGTACTTC. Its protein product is CASSTGAAGQQYF.

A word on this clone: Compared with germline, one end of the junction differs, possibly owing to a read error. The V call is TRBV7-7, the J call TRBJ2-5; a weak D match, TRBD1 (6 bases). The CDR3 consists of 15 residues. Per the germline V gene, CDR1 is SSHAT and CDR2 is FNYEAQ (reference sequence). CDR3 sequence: CASSLTGTSQETQYF. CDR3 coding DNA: TGTGCTAGCAGCTTGACCGGGACAAGCCAAGAGACCCAGTACTTC.

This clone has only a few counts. CDR3 bases: TGTGCCAGCAGCCCCCAGTCCCGAATTTCACCCCTCCACTTT. Protein: CASSPQSRISPLHF. J is TRBJ1-6 and V is TRBV7-6; D is unresolved. Per germline, CDR1 SGHVS and CDR2 FNYEAQ. The CDR3 sequence is 14 residues long. With 5 bases removed from V and 9 bases from J, the gap between germline ends came to 14 bases.

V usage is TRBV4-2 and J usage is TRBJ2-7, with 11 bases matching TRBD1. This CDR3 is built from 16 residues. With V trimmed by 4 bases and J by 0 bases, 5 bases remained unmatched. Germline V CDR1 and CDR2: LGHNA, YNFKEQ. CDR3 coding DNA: TGTGCCAGCAGCCCATTAGGGACAGGGGGCTCCTACGAGCAGTACTTC. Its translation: CASSPLGTGGSYEQYF.

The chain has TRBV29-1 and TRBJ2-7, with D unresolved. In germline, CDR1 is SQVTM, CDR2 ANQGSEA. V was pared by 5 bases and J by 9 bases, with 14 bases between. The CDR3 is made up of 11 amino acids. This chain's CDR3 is CSVTHDRVQYF. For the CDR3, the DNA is TGCAGCGTTACTCACGACCGAGTGCAGTACTTC.

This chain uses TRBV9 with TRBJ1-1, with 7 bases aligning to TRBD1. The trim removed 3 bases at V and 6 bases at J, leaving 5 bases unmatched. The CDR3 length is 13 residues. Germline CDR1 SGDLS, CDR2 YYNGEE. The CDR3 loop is CASSATGQPEAFF. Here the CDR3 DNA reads TGTGCCAGCAGCGCGACAGGGCAACCTGAAGCTTTCTTT.

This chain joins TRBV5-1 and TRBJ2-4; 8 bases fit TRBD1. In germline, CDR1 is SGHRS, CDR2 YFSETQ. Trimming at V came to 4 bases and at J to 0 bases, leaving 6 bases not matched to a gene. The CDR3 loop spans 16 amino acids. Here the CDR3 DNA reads TGCGCCAGCAGCCCCGGACAGGGTTTAGCCAAAAACATTCAGTACTTC. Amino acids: CASSPGQGLAKNIQYF. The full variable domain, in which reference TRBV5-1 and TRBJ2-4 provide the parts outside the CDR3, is KAGVTQTPRYLIKTRGQQVTLSCSPISGHRSVSWYQQTPGQGLQFLFEYFSETQRNKGNFPGRFSGRQFSNSRSEMNVSTLELGDSALYLCASSPGQGLAKNIQYFGAGTRLSVL.

CDR3 in amino acids: CASSWVRAGTDTQYF. CDR3 DNA: TGCGCCAGCAGCTGGGTCAGGGCGGGCACAGATACGCAGTATTTT. J is TRBJ2-3 and V is TRBV5-1; D possibly corresponds to TRBD1 (5 bases). The length of the CDR3 is 15 residues. Trimming took off 3 bases at V and 1 base at J, with 12 bases between the two ends. CDR1 is SGHRS, CDR2 YFSETQ, per germline.

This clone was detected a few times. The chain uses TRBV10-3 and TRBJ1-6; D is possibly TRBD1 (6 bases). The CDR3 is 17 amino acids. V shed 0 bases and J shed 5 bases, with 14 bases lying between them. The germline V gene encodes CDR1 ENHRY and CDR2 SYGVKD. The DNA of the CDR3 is TGTGCCATCAGTGAGTCTTCCCGGACAGCCCATAATTCACCCCTCCACTTT. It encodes CAISESSRTAHNSPLHF.

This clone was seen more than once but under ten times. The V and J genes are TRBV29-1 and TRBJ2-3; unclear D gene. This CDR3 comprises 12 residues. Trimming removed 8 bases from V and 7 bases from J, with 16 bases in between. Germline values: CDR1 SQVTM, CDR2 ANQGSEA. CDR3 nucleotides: TGCAGCCTATCGACGGATTGGAATACGCAGTATTTT. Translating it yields CSLSTDWNTQYF.

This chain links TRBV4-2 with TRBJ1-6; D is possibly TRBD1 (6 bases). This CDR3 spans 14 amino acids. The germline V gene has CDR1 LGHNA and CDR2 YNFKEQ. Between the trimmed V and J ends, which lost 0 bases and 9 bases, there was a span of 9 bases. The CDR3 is CASSQEQGSSPLHF. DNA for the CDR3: TGTGCCAGCAGCCAAGAACAGGGTAGTTCACCCCTCCACTTT.

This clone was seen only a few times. The CDR3 reads CASRLQGEFSSPLHF. The CDR3 DNA follows: TGTGCCAGCAGATTGCAAGGGGAGTTTAGTTCACCCCTCCACTTT. The chain has TRBV28 and TRBJ1-6; a weak D match, TRBD1 (5 bases). V was pared by 6 bases and J by 9 bases, with 18 bases between. The CDR3 sequence is 15 residues long. CDR1 is MDHEN and CDR2 is SYDVKM in the germline V gene.

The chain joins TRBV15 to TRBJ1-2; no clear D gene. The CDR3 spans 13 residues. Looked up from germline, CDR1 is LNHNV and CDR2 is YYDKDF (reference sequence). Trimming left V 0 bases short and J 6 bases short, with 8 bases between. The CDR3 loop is CATSRDKGDGYTF. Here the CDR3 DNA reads TGTGCCACCAGCAGAGATAAAGGTGATGGCTACACCTTC. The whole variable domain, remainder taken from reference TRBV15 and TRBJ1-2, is DAMVIQNPRYQVTQFGKPVTLSCSQTLNHNVMYWYQQKSSQAPKLLFHYYDKDFNNEADTPDNFQSRRPNTSFCFLDIRSPGLGDTAMYLCATSRDKGDGYTFGSGTRLTVV.

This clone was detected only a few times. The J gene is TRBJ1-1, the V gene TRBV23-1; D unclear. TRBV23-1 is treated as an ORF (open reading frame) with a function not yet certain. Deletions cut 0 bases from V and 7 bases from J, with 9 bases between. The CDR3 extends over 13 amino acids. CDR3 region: CASSQSLPSEAFF. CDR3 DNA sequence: TGCGCCAGCAGTCAATCGCTACCCAGTGAAGCTTTCTTT.

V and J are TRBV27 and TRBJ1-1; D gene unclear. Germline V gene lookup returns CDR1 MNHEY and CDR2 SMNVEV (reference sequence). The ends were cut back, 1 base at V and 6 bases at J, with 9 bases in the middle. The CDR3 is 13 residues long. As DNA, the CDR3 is TGTGCCAGCAGTTTATGGTCGGGCGCTGAAGCTTTCTTT. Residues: CASSLWSGAEAFF.

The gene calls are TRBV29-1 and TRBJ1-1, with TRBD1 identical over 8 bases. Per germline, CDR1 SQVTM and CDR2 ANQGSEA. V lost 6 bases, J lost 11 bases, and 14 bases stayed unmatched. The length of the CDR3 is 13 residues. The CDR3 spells CSVKGQARLTAFF. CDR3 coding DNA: TGCAGCGTAAAGGGACAGGCCCGCTTAACGGCTTTCTTT. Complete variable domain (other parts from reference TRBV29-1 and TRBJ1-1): SAVISQKPSRDICQRGTSLTIQCQVDSQVTMMFWYRQQPGQSLTLIATANQGSEATYESGFVIDKFPISRPNLTFSTLTVSNMSPEDSSIYLCSVKGQARLTAFFGQGTRLTVV.

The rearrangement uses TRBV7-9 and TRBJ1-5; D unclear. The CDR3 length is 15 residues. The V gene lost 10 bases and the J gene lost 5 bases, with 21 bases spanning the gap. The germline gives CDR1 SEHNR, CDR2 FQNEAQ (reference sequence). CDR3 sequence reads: CATSAEGRRDQPQHF. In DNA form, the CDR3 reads TGTGCCACCTCAGCTGAAGGGCGTCGGGATCAGCCCCAGCATTTT.

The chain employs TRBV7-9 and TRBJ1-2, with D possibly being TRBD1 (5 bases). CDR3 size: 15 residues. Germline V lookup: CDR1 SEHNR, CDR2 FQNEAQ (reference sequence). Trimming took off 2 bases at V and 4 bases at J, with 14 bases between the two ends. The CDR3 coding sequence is TGTGCCAGCAGCTTAAACGACAGCCCGGGCTATGGCTACACCTTC. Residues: CASSLNDSPGYGYTF.

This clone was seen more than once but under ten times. The CDR3 sequence is CASSRRQLLAKNIQYF. The CDR3, as DNA: TGTGCCAGCAGCCGAAGACAGTTATTAGCCAAAAACATTCAGTACTTC. The chain recombines TRBV5-6 with TRBJ2-4; possible D gene TRBD1, 5 bases. Germline CDR1 is SGHDT and CDR2 is YYEEEE. The CDR3 is 16 amino acids. The ends were cut back, 4 bases at V and 0 bases at J, with 14 bases in the middle. Full variable domain (rest looked up from reference TRBV5-6 and TRBJ2-4): DAGVTQSPTHLIKTRGQQVTLRCSPKSGHDTVSWYQQALGQGPQFIFQYYEEEERQRGNFPDRFSGHQFPNYSSELNVNALLLGDSALYLCASSRRQLLAKNIQYFGAGTRLSVL.

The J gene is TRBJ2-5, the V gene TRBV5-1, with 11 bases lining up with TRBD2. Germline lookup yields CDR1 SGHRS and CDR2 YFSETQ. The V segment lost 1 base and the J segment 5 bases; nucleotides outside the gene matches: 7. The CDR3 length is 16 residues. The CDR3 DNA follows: TGCGCCAGCAGCTTGACTAGCGGGGGCGTCTGGGAGACCCAGTACTTC. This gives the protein CASSLTSGGVWETQYF.

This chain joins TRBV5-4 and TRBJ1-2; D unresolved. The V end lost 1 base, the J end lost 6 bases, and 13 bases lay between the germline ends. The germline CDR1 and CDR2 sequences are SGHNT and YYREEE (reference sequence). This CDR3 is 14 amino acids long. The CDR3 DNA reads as TGTGCCAGCAGCTTGCTGGGCGGGTCACATGGCTACACCTTC. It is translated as CASSLLGGSHGYTF. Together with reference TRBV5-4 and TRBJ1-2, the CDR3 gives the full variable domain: ETGVTQSPTHLIKTRGQQVTLRCSSQSGHNTVSWYQQALGQGPQFIFQYYREEENGRGNFPPRFSGLQFPNYSSELNVNALELDDSALYLCASSLLGGSHGYTFGSGTRLTVV.

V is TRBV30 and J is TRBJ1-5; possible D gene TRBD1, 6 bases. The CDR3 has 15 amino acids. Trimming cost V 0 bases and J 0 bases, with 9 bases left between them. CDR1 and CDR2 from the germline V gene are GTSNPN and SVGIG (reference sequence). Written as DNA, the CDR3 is TGTGCCTGGAGTGTGCCAGGGGCTAGCAATCAGCCCCAGCATTTT. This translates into CAWSVPGASNQPQHF.

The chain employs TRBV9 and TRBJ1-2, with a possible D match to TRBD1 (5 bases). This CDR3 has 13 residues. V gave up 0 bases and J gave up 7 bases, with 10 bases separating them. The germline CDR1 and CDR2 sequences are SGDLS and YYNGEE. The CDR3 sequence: CASSVDRGRGYTF. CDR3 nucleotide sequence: TGTGCCAGCAGCGTAGATAGGGGTCGTGGCTACACCTTC.

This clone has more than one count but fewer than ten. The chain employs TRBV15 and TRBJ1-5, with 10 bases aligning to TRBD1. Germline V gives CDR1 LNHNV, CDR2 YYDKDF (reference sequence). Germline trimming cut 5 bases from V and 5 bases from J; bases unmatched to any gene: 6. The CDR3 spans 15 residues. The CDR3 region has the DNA TGTGCCACCAGCCTAAGACAGGGGGCTGATCAGCCCCAGCATTTT. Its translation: CATSLRQGADQPQHF. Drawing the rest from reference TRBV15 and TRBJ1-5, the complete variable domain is DAMVIQNPRYQVTQFGKPVTLSCSQTLNHNVMYWYQQKSSQAPKLLFHYYDKDFNNEADTPDNFQSRRPNTSFCFLDIRSPGLGDTAMYLCATSLRQGADQPQHFGDGTRLSIL.

CDR3 sequence: CASSHGTEAYEQYF. CDR3 nucleotides: TGTGCCAGCAGCCACGGGACGGAAGCCTACGAGCAGTACTTC. The rearrangement joins TRBV6-6 to TRBJ2-7; either TRBD1 or TRBD2 may fit D (5 bases each). CDR1 and CDR2 (germline): MNHNY, SVGAGI (reference sequence). This CDR3 comprises 14 residues. The V end was cut by 6 bases, the J end by 2 bases, with 14 bases between.

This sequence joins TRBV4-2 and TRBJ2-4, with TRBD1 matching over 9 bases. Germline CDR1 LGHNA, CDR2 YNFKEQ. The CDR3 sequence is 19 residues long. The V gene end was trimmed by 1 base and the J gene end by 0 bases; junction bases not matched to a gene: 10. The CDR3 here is CASSQGDRVEYRAKNIQYF. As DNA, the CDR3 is TGTGCCAGCAGCCAAGGGGACAGGGTGGAGTATCGAGCCAAAAACATTCAGTACTTC.

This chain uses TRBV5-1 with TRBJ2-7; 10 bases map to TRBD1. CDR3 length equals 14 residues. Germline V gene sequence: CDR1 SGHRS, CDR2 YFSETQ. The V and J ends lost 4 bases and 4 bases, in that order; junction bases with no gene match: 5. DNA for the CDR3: TGCGCCAGCAGCCCGACAGGGGGCGAGTACGAGCAGTACTTC. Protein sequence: CASSPTGGEYEQYF. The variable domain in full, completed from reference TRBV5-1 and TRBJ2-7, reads KAGVTQTPRYLIKTRGQQVTLSCSPISGHRSVSWYQQTPGQGLQFLFEYFSETQRNKGNFPGRFSGRQFSNSRSEMNVSTLELGDSALYLCASSPTGGEYEQYFGPGTRLTVT.

The CDR3 nucleotides are TGCAGCGGACGCCAAACAGGGGGGATGGAGAACACTGAAGCTTTCTTT. Amino acids: CSGRQTGGMENTEAFF. The V and J genes are TRBV29-1 and TRBJ1-1, with 8 bases aligning to TRBD1. Trimming took 7 bases from V and 1 from J; bases not matched to a gene: 14. Germline V gene sequence: CDR1 SQVTM, CDR2 ANQGSEA. This CDR3 spans 16 amino acids. Combining the CDR3 with reference TRBV29-1 and TRBJ1-1 gives the whole variable domain SAVISQKPSRDICQRGTSLTIQCQVDSQVTMMFWYRQQPGQSLTLIATANQGSEATYESGFVIDKFPISRPNLTFSTLTVSNMSPEDSSIYLCSGRQTGGMENTEAFFGQGTRLTVV.

CDR3 DNA sequence: TGTGCCTTCGCGGGTGAACTACTCTGGGCTGGGGCCAACGTCCTGACTTTC. It yields the protein CAFAGELLWAGANVLTF. This chain uses TRBV30 with TRBJ2-6, with D perhaps matching TRBD2 (5 bases). Trimming removed 7 bases at V and 2 bases at J, with 21 bases between. The CDR3 is 17 residues long. Germline values: CDR1 GTSNPN, CDR2 SVGIG (reference sequence).

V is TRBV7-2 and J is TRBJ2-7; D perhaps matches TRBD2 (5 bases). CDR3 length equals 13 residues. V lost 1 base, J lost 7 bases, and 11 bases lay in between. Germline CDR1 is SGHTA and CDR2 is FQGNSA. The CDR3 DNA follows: TGTGCCAGCAGCTTAGAGCGGACCGAGGAGCAGTACTTC. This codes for CASSLERTEEQYF.